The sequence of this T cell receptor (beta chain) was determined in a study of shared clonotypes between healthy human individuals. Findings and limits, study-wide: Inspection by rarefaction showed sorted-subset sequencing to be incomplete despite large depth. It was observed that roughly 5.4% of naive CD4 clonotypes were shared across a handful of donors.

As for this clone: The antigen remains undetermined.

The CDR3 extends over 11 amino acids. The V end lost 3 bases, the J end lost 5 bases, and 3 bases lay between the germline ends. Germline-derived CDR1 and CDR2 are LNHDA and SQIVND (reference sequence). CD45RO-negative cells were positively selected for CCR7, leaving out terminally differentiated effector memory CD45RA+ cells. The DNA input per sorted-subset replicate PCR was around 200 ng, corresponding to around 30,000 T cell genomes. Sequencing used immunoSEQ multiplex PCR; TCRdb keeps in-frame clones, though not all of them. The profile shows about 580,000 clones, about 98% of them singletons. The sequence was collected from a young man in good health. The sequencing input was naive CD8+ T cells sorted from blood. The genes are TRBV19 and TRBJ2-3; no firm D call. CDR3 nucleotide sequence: TGTGCCAGTAGTATGGGAGATACGCAGTATTTT. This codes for CASSMGDTQYF.